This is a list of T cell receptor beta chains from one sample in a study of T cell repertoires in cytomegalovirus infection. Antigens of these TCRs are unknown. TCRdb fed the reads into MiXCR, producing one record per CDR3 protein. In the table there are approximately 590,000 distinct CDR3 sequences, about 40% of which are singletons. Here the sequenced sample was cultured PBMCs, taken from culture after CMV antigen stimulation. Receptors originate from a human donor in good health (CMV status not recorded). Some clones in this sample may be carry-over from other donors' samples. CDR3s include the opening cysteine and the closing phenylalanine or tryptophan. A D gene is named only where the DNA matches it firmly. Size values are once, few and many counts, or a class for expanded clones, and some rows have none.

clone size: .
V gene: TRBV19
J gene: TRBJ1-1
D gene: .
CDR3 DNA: TGTGCCAGTAGTCCCGGGACCTACACTGAAGCTTTCTTT
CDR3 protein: CASSPGTYTEAFF

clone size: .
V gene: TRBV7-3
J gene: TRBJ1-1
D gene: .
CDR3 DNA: TGTGCCAGCAGCCATCCTAGACCCTCAATGGGGACTGAAGCTTTCTTT
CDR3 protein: CASSHPRPSMGTEAFF

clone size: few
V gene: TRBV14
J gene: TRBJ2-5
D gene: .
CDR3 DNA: TGTGCCAGCAGCCAAGGGTTATACAGCCAAGAGACCCAGTACTTC
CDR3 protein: CASSQGLYSQETQYF

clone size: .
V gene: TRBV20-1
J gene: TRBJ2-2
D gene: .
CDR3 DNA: TGCAGTGCTAGAGGGGACTCCCGGGGGGAGCTGTTTTTT
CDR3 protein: CSARGDSRGELFF

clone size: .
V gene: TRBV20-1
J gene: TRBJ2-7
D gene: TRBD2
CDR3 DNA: TGCAGTGCTAGATCTGGGGGGGGGACTGAGCAGTACTTC
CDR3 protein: CSARSGGGTEQYF

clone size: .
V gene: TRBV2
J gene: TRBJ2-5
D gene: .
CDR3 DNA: TGTGCCAGCACCCTAGTCCCCAGGGAGACCCAGTACTTC
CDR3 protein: CASTLVPRETQYF

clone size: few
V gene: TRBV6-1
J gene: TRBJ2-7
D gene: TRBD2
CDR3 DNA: TGTGCCAGCAGGGGTGAGCGGGGTAGCTACGAGCAGTACTTC
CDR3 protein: CASRGERGSYEQYF

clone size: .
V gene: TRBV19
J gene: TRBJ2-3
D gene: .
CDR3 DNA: TGTGCCAGTAGTATGGACCCTCGACTAGAAGATACGCAGTATTTT
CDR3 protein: CASSMDPRLEDTQYF

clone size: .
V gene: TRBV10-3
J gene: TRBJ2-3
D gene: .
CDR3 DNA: TGTGCCACCTTAAACACAGATACGCAGTATTTT
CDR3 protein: CATLNTDTQYF

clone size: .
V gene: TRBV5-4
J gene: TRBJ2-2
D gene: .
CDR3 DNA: TGTGCCAGCAGCTTCGGCCTAGCAGGCACCGGGGAGCTGTTTTTT
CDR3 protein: CASSFGLAGTGELFF

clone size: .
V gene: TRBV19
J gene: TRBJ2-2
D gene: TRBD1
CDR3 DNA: TGTGCCAGTAGTACCAGACAGGGCGCGAACACCGGGGAGCTGTTTTTT
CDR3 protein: CASSTRQGANTGELFF

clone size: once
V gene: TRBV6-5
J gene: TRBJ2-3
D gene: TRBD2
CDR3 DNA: TGTGCCAGCAGTTACTCGGGACTAGCGGGAGATACGCAGTATTTT
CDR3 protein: CASSYSGLAGDTQYF

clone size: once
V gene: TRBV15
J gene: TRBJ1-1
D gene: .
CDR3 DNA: TGTGCCACCAGCAGAGATAGAAGCCAAGCTTTCTTT
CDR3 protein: CATSRDRSQAFF

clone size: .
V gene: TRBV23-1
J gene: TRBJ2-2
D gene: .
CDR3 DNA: TGCGCCAGCAGTCCGAATCTCGCAAACACCGGGGAGCTGTTTTTT
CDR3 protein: CASSPNLANTGELFF

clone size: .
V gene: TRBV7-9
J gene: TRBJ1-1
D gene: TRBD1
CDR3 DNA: TGTGCCAGCAGCCGAATCTCAGGGGGCCCGGCTTTCTTT
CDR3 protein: CASSRISGGPAFF

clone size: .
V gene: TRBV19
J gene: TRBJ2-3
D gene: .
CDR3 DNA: TGTGCCAGTAGTCGCCGGGACTCTCTCGGAGATACGCAGTATTTT
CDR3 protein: CASSRRDSLGDTQYF

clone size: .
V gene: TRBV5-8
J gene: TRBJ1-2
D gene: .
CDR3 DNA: TGTGCCAGCAGCTTCCTTCAAATACCTAACTATGGCTACACCTTC
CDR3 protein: CASSFLQIPNYGYTF

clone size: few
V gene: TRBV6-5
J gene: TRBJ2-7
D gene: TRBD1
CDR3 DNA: TGTGCCAGCAGTTACGGTACGCAGACAGGGGGAAACTACGAGCAGTACTTC
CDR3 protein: CASSYGTQTGGNYEQYF

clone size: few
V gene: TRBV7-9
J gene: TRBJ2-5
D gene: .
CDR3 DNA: TGTGCCAGCAGACCCCTGGTAGGGAAAGAGACCCAGTACTTC
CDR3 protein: CASRPLVGKETQYF

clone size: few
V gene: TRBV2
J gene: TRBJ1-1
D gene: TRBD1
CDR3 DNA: TGTGCCAGCTTGAAACAGGGGCCGAACACTGAAGCTTTCTTT
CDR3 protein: CASLKQGPNTEAFF

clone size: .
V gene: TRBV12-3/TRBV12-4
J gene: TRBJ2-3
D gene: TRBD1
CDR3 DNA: TGTGCCAGCAGCACGACAGGGGCCCACACAGATACGCAGTATTTT
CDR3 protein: CASSTTGAHTDTQYF

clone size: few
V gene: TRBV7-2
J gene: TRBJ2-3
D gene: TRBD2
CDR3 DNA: TGTGCCAGCAGCCCCCGGGCTAGCGGGGGGAGCACAGATACGCAGTATTTT
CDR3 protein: CASSPRASGGSTDTQYF

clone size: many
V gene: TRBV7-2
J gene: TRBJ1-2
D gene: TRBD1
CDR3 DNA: TGTGCCAGCAGCTTAGTTGTGTTGGACAGGGGTAGGGACTATGGCTACACCTTC
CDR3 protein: CASSLVVLDRGRDYGYTF

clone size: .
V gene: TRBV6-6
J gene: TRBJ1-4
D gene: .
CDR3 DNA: TGTGCCAGCCATAGGGACACAAAACTGTTTTTT
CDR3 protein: CASHRDTKLFF

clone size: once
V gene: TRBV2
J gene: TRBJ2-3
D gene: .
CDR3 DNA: TGTGCCAGCCTAGGTGGTACAGGGCCTGAGAGCACAGATACGCAGTATTTT
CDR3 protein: CASLGGTGPESTDTQYF

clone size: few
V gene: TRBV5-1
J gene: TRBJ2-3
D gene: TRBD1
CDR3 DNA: TGCGCCAGCAGCCTGACTCAGGGGGCAAGGACAGATACGCAGTATTTT
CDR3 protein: CASSLTQGARTDTQYF

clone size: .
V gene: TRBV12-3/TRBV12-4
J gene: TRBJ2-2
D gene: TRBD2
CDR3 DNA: TGTGCCAGCAGTCTACCCTTAAGCGGGAGAACGATCGGGGAGCTGTTTTTT
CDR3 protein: CASSLPLSGRTIGELFF

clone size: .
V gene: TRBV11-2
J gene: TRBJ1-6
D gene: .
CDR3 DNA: TGTGCCAGCAGCTTAGAGGTGCCGGGCCCAGTACCTAATTCACCCCTCCACTTT
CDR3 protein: CASSLEVPGPVPNSPLHF

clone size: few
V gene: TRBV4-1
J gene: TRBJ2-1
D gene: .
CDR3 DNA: TGCGCCAGCAGCCAGGGACCGATCAATGAGCAGTTCTTC
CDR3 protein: CASSQGPINEQFF

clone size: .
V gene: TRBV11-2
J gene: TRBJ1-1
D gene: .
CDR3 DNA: TGTGCCAGCAGCTGGGGGCTATCCACTGAAGCTTTCTTT
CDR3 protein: CASSWGLSTEAFF

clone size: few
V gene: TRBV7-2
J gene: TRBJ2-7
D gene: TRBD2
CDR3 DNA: TGTGCCAGCGGTTGGACTAGCGACCTAGAGCAGTACTTC
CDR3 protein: CASGWTSDLEQYF

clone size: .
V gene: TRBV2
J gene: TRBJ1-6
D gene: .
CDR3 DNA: TGTGCCAGCAGTGAAGAAACGAGCTCCTATAATTCACCCCTCCACTTT
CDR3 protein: CASSEETSSYNSPLHF

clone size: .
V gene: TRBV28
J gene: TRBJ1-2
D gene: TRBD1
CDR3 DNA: TGTGCCAGCAGCCGACAGGGGGGCCACTATGGCTACACCTTC
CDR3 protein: CASSRQGGHYGYTF

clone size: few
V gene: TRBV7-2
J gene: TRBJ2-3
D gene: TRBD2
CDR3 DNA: TGTGCCAGCAGCTCATGGGCGGGAGGTGGAGATACGCAGTATTTT
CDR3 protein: CASSSWAGGGDTQYF

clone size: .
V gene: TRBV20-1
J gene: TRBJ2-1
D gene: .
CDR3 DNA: TGCAGTGCTAGGGATATCGGGACCCCTGGCAATGAGCAGTTCTTC
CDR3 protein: CSARDIGTPGNEQFF

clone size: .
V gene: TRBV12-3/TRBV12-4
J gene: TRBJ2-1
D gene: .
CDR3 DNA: TGTGCCAGCAGTTTTCGAGGGAGTGGTCCCTACAATGAGCAGTTCTTC
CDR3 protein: CASSFRGSGPYNEQFF

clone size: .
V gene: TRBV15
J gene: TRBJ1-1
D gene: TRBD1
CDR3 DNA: TGTGCCACCAGCAGAGGATCAGGGGGCCTCACTGAAGCTTTCTTT
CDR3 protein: CATSRGSGGLTEAFF

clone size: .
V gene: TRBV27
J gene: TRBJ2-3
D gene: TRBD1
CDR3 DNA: TGTGCCAGCAACTTCTGGGACAGCCGCACAGATACGCAGTATTTT
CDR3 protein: CASNFWDSRTDTQYF

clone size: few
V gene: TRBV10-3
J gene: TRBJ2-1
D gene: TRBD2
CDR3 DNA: TGTGCCATCAGTGAGCCAATAGCGGGAGGGGGAAACAATGAGCAGTTCTTC
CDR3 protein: CAISEPIAGGGNNEQFF

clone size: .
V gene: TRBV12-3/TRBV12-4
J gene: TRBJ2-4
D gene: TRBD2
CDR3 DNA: TGTGCCAGCAGTCCTAGCGGGGGAGGCATTCAGTACTTC
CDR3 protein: CASSPSGGGIQYF

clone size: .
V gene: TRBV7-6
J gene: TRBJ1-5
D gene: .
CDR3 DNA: TGTGCCAGCAGCTTAGTAGCAGGGCTCAATCAGCCCCAGCATTTT
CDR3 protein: CASSLVAGLNQPQHF

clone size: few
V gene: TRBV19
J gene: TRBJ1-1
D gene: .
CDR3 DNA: TGTGCCAGTAGTAAGCGGGATAGGTTGAACACTGAAGCTTTCTTT
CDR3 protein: CASSKRDRLNTEAFF

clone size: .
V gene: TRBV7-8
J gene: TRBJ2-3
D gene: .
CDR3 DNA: TGTGCCAGCAGCGAACTTACACTCTACACAGATACGCAGTATTTT
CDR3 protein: CASSELTLYTDTQYF

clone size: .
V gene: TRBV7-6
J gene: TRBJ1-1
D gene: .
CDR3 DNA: TGTGCCAGCAGACGAATTGGGACCAATGAAGCTTTCTTT
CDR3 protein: CASRRIGTNEAFF

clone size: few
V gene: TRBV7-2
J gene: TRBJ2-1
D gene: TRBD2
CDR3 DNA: TGTGCCAGCAGCCGTAGCGGGGGGACCTACAATGAGCAGTTCTTC
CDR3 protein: CASSRSGGTYNEQFF

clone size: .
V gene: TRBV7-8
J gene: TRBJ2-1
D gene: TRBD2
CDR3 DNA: TGTGCCAGCAGCTTAGTGGAGACTAGCGGGGTTTACAATGAGCAGTTCTTC
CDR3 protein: CASSLVETSGVYNEQFF

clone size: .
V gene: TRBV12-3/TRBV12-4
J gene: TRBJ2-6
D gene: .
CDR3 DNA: TGTGCCAGCAGTTTGGACAGCAACTCTGGGGCCAACGTCCTGACTTTC
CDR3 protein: CASSLDSNSGANVLTF